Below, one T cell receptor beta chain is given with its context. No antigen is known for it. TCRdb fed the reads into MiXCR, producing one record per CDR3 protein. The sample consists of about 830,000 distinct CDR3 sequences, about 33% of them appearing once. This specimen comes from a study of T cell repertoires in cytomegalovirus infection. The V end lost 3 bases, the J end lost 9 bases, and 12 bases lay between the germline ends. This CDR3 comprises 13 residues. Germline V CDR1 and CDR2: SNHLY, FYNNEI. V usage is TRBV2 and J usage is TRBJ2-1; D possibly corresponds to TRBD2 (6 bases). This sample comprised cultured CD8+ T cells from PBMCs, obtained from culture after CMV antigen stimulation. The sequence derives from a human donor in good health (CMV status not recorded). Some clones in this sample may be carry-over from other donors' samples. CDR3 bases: TGTGCCAGCAGTGAGGGCGGGGTTCCTGAGCAGTTCTTC. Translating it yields CASSEGGVPEQFF.